A single sample is the source of the 21 T cell receptor beta chains below, sequenced in a study of blood T cell repertoires in COVID-19. Produced via immunoSEQ multiplex PCR; TCRdb's table is partial and in-frame only. The sample carries about 410,000 clones, about 88% recorded once. Sequencing was performed on peripheral blood. All receptors derive from a woman in her thirties or forties with COVID-19, enrolled during active disease.

The chain employs TRBV11-3 and TRBJ1-1; D might be TRBD1 (5 bases). Germline values: CDR1 SGHNT, CDR2 YENEEA. The CDR3 length is 15 residues. V lost 5 bases and J lost 6, with 19 bases in between. The CDR3 nucleotides are TGTGCCAGCAGCCGGAACGGGGGGGGGACCGCTGAAGCTTTCTTT. Translated: CASSRNGGGTAEAFF.

The J gene is TRBJ2-1, the V gene TRBV4-3, with D tentatively TRBD2 (6 bases). The CDR3 runs to 16 residues. Trimming pared 2 bases from V and 4 bases from J, leaving 15 bases between. Germline V gene sequence: CDR1 LGHNA, CDR2 YSLEER. The CDR3 protein is CASSQNPAGPYNEQFF. The CDR3 nucleotides are TGCGCCAGCAGCCAAAATCCAGCGGGCCCATACAATGAGCAGTTCTTC.

This chain connects TRBV24-1 to TRBJ1-2, with D unresolved. Germline CDR1 is KGHDR and CDR2 is SFDVKD. The CDR3 totals 13 residues. Trimming cost V 4 bases and J 7 bases, with 12 bases left between them. The CDR3 loop is CATSDQASFGYTF. The CDR3 DNA sequence: TGTGCCACCAGTGACCAGGCCTCGTTTGGCTACACCTTC.

The rearrangement joins TRBV6-1 to TRBJ1-1, with 12 bases fitting TRBD1. J lost 10 bases, V lost 3 bases, and 3 bases had no gene match. The CDR3 spans 13 residues. Germline CDR1 MNHNS, CDR2 SASEGT. The CDR3 is CASSEGQGAIAFF. The CDR3 DNA sequence: TGTGCCAGCAGTGAGGGACAGGGGGCTATAGCTTTCTTT.

The chain carries TRBV4-2 and TRBJ1-2, with D uncertain. V lost 5 bases, J lost 4 bases, and 14 bases lay in between. This CDR3 has 14 amino acids. Germline assignment: CDR1 LGHNA and CDR2 YNFKEQ. The CDR3 sequence: CASSSAERFYGYTF. The CDR3 DNA reads TGTGCCAGCAGCTCCGCGGAGAGGTTCTATGGCTACACCTTC.

The chain links TRBV5-1 to TRBJ2-5; possible D gene TRBD1, 5 bases. Looked up from germline, CDR1 is SGHRS and CDR2 is YFSETQ. The CDR3 extends over 14 amino acids. The V end was cut by 5 bases, the J end by 1 base, with 12 bases between. CDR3 region: CASSVDSGQETQYF. CDR3 DNA sequence: TGCGCCAGCAGTGTAGACAGTGGCCAAGAGACCCAGTACTTC. The full variable domain, with the rest looked up from reference TRBV5-1 and TRBJ2-5, is KAGVTQTPRYLIKTRGQQVTLSCSPISGHRSVSWYQQTPGQGLQFLFEYFSETQRNKGNFPGRFSGRQFSNSRSEMNVSTLELGDSALYLCASSVDSGQETQYFGPGTRLLVL.

This chain connects TRBV5-6 to TRBJ2-2; D remains ambiguous. CDR1 and CDR2 from the germline V gene are SGHDT and YYEEEE. The length of the CDR3 is 13 residues. V was pared by 6 bases and J by 2 bases, with 8 bases between. CDR3 DNA sequence: TGTGCCAGCACCCCAGATAACACCGGGGAGCTGTTTTTT. Protein product: CASTPDNTGELFF. The full variable domain, rest sourced from reference TRBV5-6 and TRBJ2-2, is DAGVTQSPTHLIKTRGQQVTLRCSPKSGHDTVSWYQQALGQGPQFIFQYYEEEERQRGNFPDRFSGHQFPNYSSELNVNALLLGDSALYLCASTPDNTGELFFGEGSRLTVL.

This clone was seen a single time. The J gene is TRBJ2-1, the V gene TRBV29-1, with TRBD2 matching over 11 bases. CDR3 length: 14 amino acids. The germline V gene encodes CDR1 SQVTM and CDR2 ANQGSEA. DNA for the CDR3: TGCAGGGCTAGCGGGGGGACCACCTACAATGAGCAGTTCTTC. Its protein product is CRASGGTTYNEQFF.

The genes are TRBV4-2 and TRBJ2-7, with 8 bases matching TRBD1. In germline, CDR1 is LGHNA, CDR2 YNFKEQ. Trimming removed 1 base from V and 0 bases from J; junction bases left unmatched: 5. The CDR3 is 16 residues long. CDR3 in amino acids: CASSQVSGQGSYEQYF. In DNA form, the CDR3 reads TGTGCCAGCAGCCAAGTGTCAGGACAGGGCTCCTACGAGCAGTACTTC.

The chain recombines TRBV28 with TRBJ1-2, with D tentatively TRBD1 (6 bases). This CDR3 is 13 amino acids long. CDR1 and CDR2 from the germline V gene are MDHEN and SYDVKM. Between the trimmed V and J ends, which lost 3 bases and 7 bases, there was a span of 12 bases. The CDR3 sequence is CASSFTQGLGYTF. The CDR3 DNA reads as TGTGCCAGCAGTTTCACGCAGGGGCTTGGCTACACCTTC.

CDR3 residues: CASSQYTGNSPLHF. CDR3 sequence (DNA): TGTGCCAGCAGCCAGTATACAGGGAATTCACCCCTCCACTTT. The rearrangement joins TRBV28 to TRBJ1-6; possibly TRBD1 for D (6 bases). This CDR3 region has 14 residues. V was clipped by 6 bases and J by 7 bases, with 13 bases between them. Germline CDR1 reads MDHEN; CDR2 reads SYDVKM.

The rearrangement joins TRBV7-8 to TRBJ1-6; a weak D match, TRBD1 (6 bases). V shed 5 bases and J shed 5 bases, with 10 bases lying between them. Per germline, CDR1 SGHVS and CDR2 FQNEAQ. The CDR3 consists of 14 residues. CDR3 coding DNA: TGTGCCAGCAGCAATGGACAGAATAATTCACCCCTCCACTTT. This translates into CASSNGQNNSPLHF.

This rearrangement joins TRBV2 to TRBJ1-2; TRBD1 agrees at 7 bases. Unmatched junction bases numbered 10, after V lost 7 bases and J lost 8 bases. This CDR3 is 13 amino acids long. From germline, CDR1 is SNHLY and CDR2 FYNNEI. The CDR3 DNA follows: TGTGCCAGCACCCCGGGACAGAGCAGAGGCTACACCTTC. Translated, it gives CASTPGQSRGYTF.

The chain recombines TRBV6-5 with TRBJ1-4; TRBD1 is a possible D gene (6 bases). This CDR3 region has 14 residues. V lost 5 bases, J lost 7 bases, and 14 bases lay in between. CDR1 and CDR2 (germline): MNHEY, SVGAGI. The CDR3 loop reads CASSNRQGTEKLFF. The CDR3 DNA follows: TGTGCCAGCAGTAATAGGCAGGGGACTGAAAAACTGTTTTTT.

The chain has TRBV6-5 and TRBJ1-5; 8 bases agree with TRBD1. V dropped 4 bases and J dropped 4; count of bases not matched to a gene: 9. Germline V gene data show CDR1 as MNHEY and CDR2 as SVGAGI. The CDR3 runs 16 residues. The CDR3, as DNA: TGTGCCAGCAGTTCCGCCGGGACAGGAGGGAATCAGCCCCAGCATTTT. This encodes CASSSAGTGGNQPQHF.

The chain links TRBV19 to TRBJ2-5; possible D gene TRBD2, 5 bases. The ends were cut back, 6 bases at V and 5 bases at J, with 7 bases in the middle. The V gene's germline CDR1 is LNHDA and CDR2 SQIVND (reference sequence). This CDR3 is 11 amino acids long. The CDR3 DNA reads TGTGCCAGTAGGGGAGAGGAGACCCAGTACTTC. Translation: CASRGEETQYF.

The genes are TRBV5-1 and TRBJ2-2, with a possible D match to TRBD1 (5 bases). The V gene lost 0 bases and the J gene lost 7 bases, with 16 bases spanning the gap. Germline V gene data show CDR1 as SGHRS and CDR2 as YFSETQ. The CDR3 is 16 amino acids. DNA for the CDR3: TGCGCCAGCAGCTTGGTCCAGGGTCTTGGGAACGGGGAGCTGTTTTTT. Translated: CASSLVQGLGNGELFF.

The chain combines TRBV4-1 with TRBJ1-3, with D possibly matching TRBD1 (6 bases). CDR1 and CDR2 (germline): MGHRA, YSYEKL. This CDR3 has 16 amino acids. The V gene lost 4 bases and the J gene lost 0 bases, with 13 bases spanning the gap. CDR3 loop: CASSRLEGVSGNTIYF. As DNA, the CDR3 is TGCGCCAGCAGCCGTCTCGAGGGGGTCTCTGGAAACACCATATATTTT.

V usage is TRBV27 and J usage is TRBJ1-6; D perhaps matches TRBD1 (5 bases). CDR3 size: 14 residues. Trimming left V 4 bases short and J 6 bases short, with 10 bases between. Germline V gene lookup returns CDR1 MNHEY and CDR2 SMNVEV (reference sequence). The CDR3 loop is CASSSTAFNSPLHF. For the CDR3, the DNA is TGTGCCAGCAGTTCGACAGCGTTTAATTCACCCCTCCACTTT.

In the case of this clone: This sample also contains other DNA sequences that code for the same CDR3. V gene TRBV6-5 combines with J gene TRBJ2-6; weak D call: TRBD1 (6 bases). The CDR3 has 16 amino acids. V lost 2 bases and J 0 bases, leaving 8 bases between the germline ends. Germline CDR1 and CDR2: MNHEY and SVGAGI. The CDR3 DNA follows: TGTGCCAGCAGTTACAGCAGGGGCTCTGGGGCCAACGTCCTGACTTTC. Protein sequence: CASSYSRGSGANVLTF.

Comments on this clone: Other DNA sequences within the sample encode an identical CDR3. The chain's CDR3 is CASSLRGQGSYGYTF. CDR3 coding DNA: TGTGCCAGCAGCCTCCGAGGACAGGGGTCCTATGGCTACACCTTC. The genes are TRBV7-2 and TRBJ1-2; 9 bases are shared with TRBD1. Germline-derived CDR1 and CDR2 are SGHTA and FQGNSA. This CDR3 comprises 15 residues. The V gene end was trimmed by 5 bases and the J gene end by 4 bases; junction bases not matched to a gene: 8.